A single sample is the source of the 12 T cell receptor beta chains below, sequenced in a study of T cell responses to AZD1222 COVID-19 vaccine. Only in-frame clones appear in the TCRdb table, and some are missing; sequencing was by immunoSEQ multiplex PCR. The repertoire holds 92,000 or so clones, with roughly 87% as singletons. The starting material was peripheral blood, obtained on day 0 of AZD1222 vaccination. Every receptor here comes from an adult in good health.

The V and J genes are TRBV7-3 and TRBJ1-1; D call uncertain. Germline CDR1 is SGHTA and CDR2 is FQGTGA. V was trimmed by 0 bases and J by 1 base, leaving 9 bases between them. The length of the CDR3 is 15 residues. CDR3 amino acids: CASSLTAGRNTEAFF. CDR3 DNA: TGTGCCAGCAGCTTAACCGCTGGACGGAACACTGAAGCTTTCTTT.

The gene calls are TRBV6-5 and TRBJ2-7; no clear D. The V gene's germline CDR1 is MNHEY and CDR2 SVGAGI. V was shortened by 0 bases and J by 1 base, with 10 bases between the two germline ends. The CDR3 consists of 15 residues. Here the CDR3 DNA reads TGTGCCAGCAGTTACTCGACCCCAGAGTCCTACGAGCAGTACTTC. It is translated as CASSYSTPESYEQYF.

This chain uses TRBV4-2 with TRBJ2-7; TRBD1 matches at 8 bases. Germline loops: CDR1 LGHNA, CDR2 YNFKEQ. The CDR3 is 15 residues long. After removal of 3 bases from V and 3 bases from J, the junction contained 7 bases not matched to a gene. CDR3 residues: CASSQERTGIYEQYF. The CDR3 nucleotides are TGTGCCAGCAGCCAGGAGAGGACAGGGATCTACGAGCAGTACTTC.

The chain carries TRBV15 and TRBJ1-2; D remains unclear. V was trimmed by 8 bases and J by 2 bases, leaving 15 bases between them. This CDR3 is built from 14 residues. Germline V gene sequence: CDR1 LNHNV, CDR2 YYDKDF (reference sequence). In nucleotides, the CDR3 is TGTGCCACCTCCCAGGTCCGTAGGAACTATGGCTACACCTTC. This codes for CATSQVRRNYGYTF.

This chain links TRBV19 with TRBJ2-2; D is ambiguous. The V end was cut by 5 bases, the J end by 1 base, with 5 bases between. CDR1 is LNHDA and CDR2 is SQIVND in the germline V gene (reference sequence). There are 13 residues in the CDR3. The CDR3 loop is CASSPQNTGELFF. The DNA for the CDR3 is TGTGCCAGTAGTCCACAGAACACCGGGGAGCTGTTTTTT. Drawing the rest from reference TRBV19 and TRBJ2-2, the complete variable domain is DGGITQSPKYLFRKEGQNVTLSCEQNLNHDAMYWYRQDPGQGLRLIYYSQIVNDFQKGDIAEGYSVSREKKESFPLTVTSAQKNPTAFYLCASSPQNTGELFFGEGSRLTVL.

The V gene is TRBV24-1, the J gene TRBJ1-5; D is undetermined. Germline CDR1 KGHDR, CDR2 SFDVKD. The ends were cut back, 2 bases at V and 3 bases at J, with 4 bases in the middle. This CDR3 has 13 amino acids. In DNA form, the CDR3 reads TGTGCCACCAGTGATTACGCCAATCAGCCCCAGCATTTT. Amino acid sequence: CATSDYANQPQHF.

This rearrangement joins TRBV6-5 to TRBJ1-4; 7 bases are shared with TRBD1. The ends lost 4 bases at V and 14 bases at J; junction bases unmatched: 13. Germline CDR1 reads MNHEY; CDR2 reads SVGAGI. This CDR3 is 14 amino acids long. As DNA, the CDR3 is TGTGCCAGCAGTTGGGACAGCCCCTACAAGTCCCTGTTTTTT. Translating it yields CASSWDSPYKSLFF.

J is TRBJ2-1 and V is TRBV5-1; 7 bases line up with TRBD1. With 1 base clipped from V and 4 bases from J, the junction kept 5 bases outside the gene matches. CDR1 and CDR2 from the germline V gene are SGHRS and YFSETQ. The CDR3 covers 15 residues. Here the CDR3 reads CASSLLQGTYNEQFF. The CDR3 DNA sequence: TGCGCCAGCAGCTTGTTACAGGGGACGTACAATGAGCAGTTCTTC. The variable domain in full, with the rest retrieved from reference TRBV5-1 and TRBJ2-1, is KAGVTQTPRYLIKTRGQQVTLSCSPISGHRSVSWYQQTPGQGLQFLFEYFSETQRNKGNFPGRFSGRQFSNSRSEMNVSTLELGDSALYLCASSLLQGTYNEQFFGPGTRLTVL.

The rearrangement uses TRBV19 and TRBJ2-5, with D perhaps given as TRBD1 or TRBD2 (7 bases each). V lost 4 bases and J 3 bases, leaving 15 bases between the germline ends. CDR3 size: 15 residues. CDR1 is LNHDA, CDR2 SQIVND, per germline (reference sequence). The CDR3 nucleotides are TGTGCCAGTAGTACTCGACAGGGAGGGGAAGAGACCCAGTACTTC. Translation: CASSTRQGGEETQYF. The complete variable domain, with remaining parts taken from reference TRBV19 and TRBJ2-5, reads DGGITQSPKYLFRKEGQNVTLSCEQNLNHDAMYWYRQDPGQGLRLIYYSQIVNDFQKGDIAEGYSVSREKKESFPLTVTSAQKNPTAFYLCASSTRQGGEETQYFGPGTRLLVL.

This chain joins TRBV18 and TRBJ1-5, with D hard to call. This CDR3 has 13 amino acids. Trimming took 1 base from V and 2 from J, leaving 3 bases between them. Germline CDR1 reads KGHSH; CDR2 reads LQKENI. The CDR3 protein is CASSPQGNQPQHF. The CDR3 DNA reads as TGTGCCAGCTCACCACAGGGCAATCAGCCCCAGCATTTT.

This chain connects TRBV7-2 to TRBJ2-4; a possible D gene is TRBD1 (5 bases). The CDR3 length is 16 residues. Germline lookup yields CDR1 SGHTA and CDR2 FQGNSA. Between the trimmed V and J ends, which lost 0 bases and 1 base, there was a span of 10 bases. CDR3 sequence: CASSLAVRAAKNIQYF. The CDR3 nucleotides read TGTGCCAGCAGCTTAGCGGTCAGGGCGGCCAAAAACATTCAGTACTTC.

The chain is built from TRBV5-1 and TRBJ2-3; a weak D match, TRBD2 (6 bases). This CDR3 is 14 amino acids long. V lost 0 bases, J lost 4 bases, and 9 bases lay in between. Looked up from germline, CDR1 is SGHRS and CDR2 is YFSETQ. CDR3 in amino acids: CASSLVGGADTQYF. The CDR3 coding sequence is TGCGCCAGCAGCTTGGTGGGAGGTGCAGATACGCAGTATTTT.